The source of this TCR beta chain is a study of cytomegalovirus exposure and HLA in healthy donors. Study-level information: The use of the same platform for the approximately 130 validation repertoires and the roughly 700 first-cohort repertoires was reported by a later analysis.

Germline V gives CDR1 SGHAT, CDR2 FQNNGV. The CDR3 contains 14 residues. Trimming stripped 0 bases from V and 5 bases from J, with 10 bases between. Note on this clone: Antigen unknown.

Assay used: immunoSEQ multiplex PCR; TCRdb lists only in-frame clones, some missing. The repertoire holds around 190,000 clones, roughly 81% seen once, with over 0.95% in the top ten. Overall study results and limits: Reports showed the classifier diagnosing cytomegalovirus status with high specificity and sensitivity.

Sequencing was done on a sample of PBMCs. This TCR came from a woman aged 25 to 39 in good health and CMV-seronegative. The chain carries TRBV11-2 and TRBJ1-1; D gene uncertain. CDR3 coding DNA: TGTGCCAGCAGCTTAGAAGAGATCTCGACTGAAGCTTTCTTT. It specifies CASSLEEISTEAFF.